Given below is one T cell receptor beta chain in context. Antigen unknown. A history of autoimmune disease or systemic immunosuppression excluded patients. With 5 bases removed from V and 4 bases from J, the gap between germline ends came to 8 bases. The CDR3 is made up of 12 amino acids. The germline gives CDR1 SGHTA, CDR2 FQGNSA. The sample comes from a study of OX40 agonist ivuxolimab in advanced cancers. Study details: Dose-escalation subjects each had hepatocellular carcinoma, melanoma, renal cell or head and neck cancer. Whole-study findings and limits: Partial responders at 0.1-3.0 mg/kg had among the lowest clonal expansion. Dosing at 0.1 to 3.0 mg/kg was accompanied by clonal expansion of CD4+ and CD8+ blood T cells by week 6.

Assay: immunoSEQ multiplex PCR; the TCRdb copy retains only in-frame clones and omits some. The sample has roughly 89,000 clones; approximately 91% are singletons. The rearrangement links TRBV7-2 to TRBJ1-2; D is unresolved. Sequencing was performed on CD4+ or CD8+ T cells sorted from blood, taken in a trial of the OX40 agonist ivuxolimab. The clonotype comes from an adult with an advanced solid tumor such as melanoma, head and neck, liver or kidney cancer. CDR3 amino acids: CASSKGSYGYTF. In nucleotides, the CDR3 is TGTGCCAGCAGCAAGGGAAGCTATGGCTACACCTTC.